A selection of T cell receptor beta chains follows, all from one sample in a study of cytomegalovirus exposure and HLA in healthy donors. Libraries were prepared by immunoSEQ multiplex PCR; TCRdb keeps only in-frame clonotypes and omits some of them. The table lists roughly 150,000 clones, about four fifths of them singletons. The sequencing sample was made of PBMCs. Receptor source: a woman aged 40 to 50 in good health and CMV-seropositive. Each CDR3 is given with its conserved first and last residue. D genes are given only for firm matches. Expanded clones are given a class, and other clones once, few, many or no size at all.

>TRBV7-9|13|.|TRBJ1-1|.
TGTGCCAGCAGCTTAGCAGATAGGGGTGAAGCTTTCTTT
CASSLADRGEAFF
>TRBV28|15|TRBD2|TRBJ2-7|.
TGTGCCAGCACCCAACTAGCGGGAGTAGGTTACGAGCAGTACTTC
CASTQLAGVGYEQYF
>TRBV9|14|.|TRBJ2-3|few
TGTGCCAGCAGCGGTGCGACTATTCAAGATACGCAGTATTTT
CASSGATIQDTQYF
>TRBV25-1|13|TRBD2|TRBJ2-1|.
TGTGCCAGCAGTGAGGTAGCGGGGAGATCGCAGTTCTTC
CASSEVAGRSQFF
>TRBV5-8|14|.|TRBJ1-5|.
TGTGCCAGCAGATTCTCCGGGGTCAACCAGCCCCAGCATTTT
CASRFSGVNQPQHF
>TRBV18|15|TRBD1|TRBJ1-1|.
TGTGCCAGCTCACTAAACTGGGACAGATCCACTGAAGCTTTCTTT
CASSLNWDRSTEAFF
>TRBV15|15|TRBD2|TRBJ2-2|.
TGTGCCACCAGCAGAGAAAGACTAGCAGCCGGGGAGCTGTTTTTT
CATSRERLAAGELFF
>TRBV6-5|15|TRBD1|TRBJ2-5|.
TGTGCCAGCAGTTACCGTACAGGGGCTTGGGAGACCCAGTACTTC
CASSYRTGAWETQYF
>TRBV30|15|TRBD1|TRBJ1-2|.
TGTGCCTGGAGTGCGACCGGGACAGCTAACTATGGCTACACCTTC
CAWSATGTANYGYTF
>TRBV7-9|11|.|TRBJ2-3|.
TGTGCCAGCAAACGGACAGATACGCAGTATTTT
CASKRTDTQYF
>TRBV2|14|.|TRBJ2-1|few
TGTGCCAGCAGTGACAGGGTGGGGAACAATGAGCAGTTCTTC
CASSDRVGNNEQFF
>TRBV6-5|15|TRBD2|TRBJ2-5|.
TGTGCCAGCAGTCGACTAGCGGGGGACATGGAGACCCAGTACTTC
CASSRLAGDMETQYF
>TRBV9|15|.|TRBJ2-1|.
TGTGCCAGCAGCGTCTCAAAAGGGAGATCGGATGAGCAGTTCTTC
CASSVSKGRSDEQFF
>TRBV19|14|.|TRBJ2-7|.
TGTGCCAGTAGTACGTCCGGACACACCTACGAGCAGTACTTC
CASSTSGHTYEQYF
>TRBV19|19|TRBD1|TRBJ1-3|.
TGTGCCAGTAGTATTGAATTGGTGGACAGGGGCGCCTCTGGAAACACCATATATTTT
CASSIELVDRGASGNTIYF
>TRBV5-5|14|TRBD1|TRBJ2-7|.
TGTGCCAGCAGCTTCCGGGACAGTGCCTACGAGCAGTACTTC
CASSFRDSAYEQYF
>TRBV28|17|.|TRBJ1-3|.
TGTGCCAGCAGTTTCCCCCAGGGGTTGGGGGCGGGAAACACCATATATTTT
CASSFPQGLGAGNTIYF
>TRBV2|15|.|TRBJ2-5|.
TGTGCCAGCACCCCCCCTCTCAGGGATTTAGAGACCCAGTACTTC
CASTPPLRDLETQYF
>TRBV11-1|19|.|TRBJ2-3|.
TGTGCCAGCAAGTCGGAGCCGGGGGGCGCGAAGTCGCGAACAGATACGCAGTATTTT
CASKSEPGGAKSRTDTQYF
>TRBV19|16|TRBD2|TRBJ2-2|.
TGTGCCAGTAGTATAGGCCGCGGGAGTTACACCGGGGAGCTGTTTTTT
CASSIGRGSYTGELFF
>TRBV6-6|14|.|TRBJ1-2|.
TGTGCCAGCAGTTACGGGACAAATAACTATGGCTACACCTTC
CASSYGTNNYGYTF
>TRBV2|15|.|TRBJ2-3|.
TGTGCCAGCAAAGCCCAGGGCTCTAGCACAGATACGCAGTATTTT
CASKAQGSSTDTQYF
>TRBV2|14|.|TRBJ1-6|.
TGTGCCAGCAACCCCGAAGCAATCAATTCACCCCTCCACTTT
CASNPEAINSPLHF
>TRBV9|16|TRBD2|TRBJ2-5|.
TGTGCCAGCAGCCAGACTAGCGGGAGGGGACAAGAGACCCAGTACTTC
CASSQTSGRGQETQYF
>TRBV9|13|.|TRBJ2-4|once
TGTGCCAGCAGCGAGGGAGGATCGGGCATTCAGTACTTC
CASSEGGSGIQYF
>TRBV5-4|16|TRBD2|TRBJ2-5|.
TGTGCCAGCGGCTTGGGGACTAGCGGGGGTCAAGAGACCCAGTACTTC
CASGLGTSGGQETQYF
>TRBV7-2|17|TRBD1|TRBJ2-2|few
TGTGCCAGCAGCTTAAGGTCCGGGACAGGGAACACCGGGGAGCTGTTTTTT
CASSLRSGTGNTGELFF
>TRBV5-1|16|TRBD1|TRBJ1-1|.
TGCGCCAGCAGCTTGGACAGGGGAGCGAAGAACACTGAAGCTTTCTTT
CASSLDRGAKNTEAFF
>TRBV4-3|20|TRBD2|TRBJ2-1|few
TGCGCCAGCAGCCAAGAGGTGCCGGCGGGGACTAGCACGCGATACAATGAGCAGTTCTTC
CASSQEVPAGTSTRYNEQFF
>TRBV13|15|TRBD2|TRBJ2-7|.
TGTGCCAGCAGCTCTATCTCCGCGGGAGGATTTCAGCAGTACTTC
CASSSISAGGFQQYF
>TRBV28|13|.|TRBJ1-2|.
TGTGCCAGCAGCCCGGAGTACGTCTATGGCTACACCTTC
CASSPEYVYGYTF
>TRBV19|17|TRBD2|TRBJ2-2|.
TGTGCCAGTAGTCCTACGGGAGCGGGGGCGAACACCGGGGAGCTGTTTTTT
CASSPTGAGANTGELFF
>TRBV5-1|15|TRBD2|TRBJ2-3|.
TGCGCCAGCTCTGTAGCGGGAGTAGGAACAGATACGCAGTATTTT
CASSVAGVGTDTQYF
>TRBV7-9|15|TRBD1|TRBJ2-1|.
TGTGCCAGCAGCGCCGGACAGGGGGTGAAGAATGAGCAGTTCTTC
CASSAGQGVKNEQFF
>TRBV7-3|15|TRBD1|TRBJ2-1|.
TGTGCCAGCAGCTCATCCCCTACAGGGGACAATGAGCAGTTCTTC
CASSSSPTGDNEQFF
>TRBV28|12|.|TRBJ2-7|.
TGTGCCAGCAGTTTATATTCGGGCGAGCAGTACTTC
CASSLYSGEQYF
>TRBV19|14|.|TRBJ1-5|once
TGTGCCAGTTGGGGAGGAATAGGCAATCAGCCCCAGCATTTT
CASWGGIGNQPQHF
>TRBV5-1|18|.|TRBJ1-6|.
TGCGCCAGCAGCTTGTCTAGGGAGGGAGGCTCCTACAATTCACCCCTCCACTTT
CASSLSREGGSYNSPLHF
>TRBV5-8|14|.|TRBJ2-3|.
TGTGCCAGCAGCATAGACAGAAGCACAGATACGCAGTATTTT
CASSIDRSTDTQYF
>TRBV5-1|18|TRBD2|TRBJ2-3|.
TGCGCCAGCAGCTTGGTTGGGTCGCGGACTAGCGGGGGAGATACGCAGTATTTT
CASSLVGSRTSGGDTQYF
>TRBV9|16|TRBD1|TRBJ2-2|many
TGTGCCAGCAGCGTAGGGGGGACAGGGAACACCGGGGAGCTGTTTTTT
CASSVGGTGNTGELFF
>TRBV5-1|15|TRBD1|TRBJ2-7|.
TGCGCCAGCAGCTCCGGGACAGGCCCATCCTACGAGCAGTACTTC
CASSSGTGPSYEQYF
>TRBV5-5|13|.|TRBJ2-2|.
TGTGCCAGCAGCGCGGGACGAACCGGGGAGCTGTTTTTT
CASSAGRTGELFF
>TRBV30|15|.|TRBJ2-2|few
TGTGCCTGGAGTGTTGGGCAGCCTAACACCGGGGAGCTGTTTTTT
CAWSVGQPNTGELFF
>TRBV7-8|14|TRBD1|TRBJ2-7|.
TGTGCCAGCAGTAGTCCGGGACAGTCCTACGAGCAGTACTTC
CASSSPGQSYEQYF
>TRBV28|13|.|TRBJ1-2|.
TGTGCCAGCGGGCGGCGGCAGGGCTATGGCTACACCTTC
CASGRRQGYGYTF
>TRBV5-1|18|TRBD1|TRBJ2-5|few
TGCGCCAGCAGCTCGCCCGGGACAGGTCGGTGGGTCCAAGAGACCCAGTACTTC
CASSSPGTGRWVQETQYF
>TRBV5-1|15|TRBD1|TRBJ2-3|.
TGCGCCAGCAGCCCCGGGACAGGGGGCACAGATACGCAGTATTTT
CASSPGTGGTDTQYF
>TRBV2|13|.|TRBJ2-3|.
TGTGCCAGCCTGGCCCTCAGGGTGGATACGCAGTATTTT
CASLALRVDTQYF
>TRBV6-1|12|TRBD2|TRBJ2-1|.
TGTGCCAGCAGTCCAGCGGGATACGAGCAGTTCTTC
CASSPAGYEQFF
>TRBV6-4|17|TRBD2|TRBJ2-5|few
TGTGCCAGCAGTGACCTGCGGCTAGCGGAGTGGGGAGAGACCCAGTACTTC
CASSDLRLAEWGETQYF
>TRBV7-2|14|.|TRBJ1-1|.
TGTGCCAGCAGCGTGGACAGTTCGAACACTGAAGCTTTCTTT
CASSVDSSNTEAFF
>TRBV6-4|16|TRBD2|TRBJ2-2|.
TGTGCCAGCACCCGCGGGGGGGCCGAGGATCACGGGGAGCTGTTTTTT
CASTRGGAEDHGELFF
>TRBV6-1|15|TRBD2|TRBJ2-5|.
TGTGCCAGCACCTTCACAGCGGGAGGGGGGGAGACCCAGTACTTC
CASTFTAGGGETQYF
>TRBV6-6|16|.|TRBJ2-2|.
TGTGCCAGCAGCCACCCTACGGGGGGCAGCACCGGGGAGCTGTTTTTT
CASSHPTGGSTGELFF
>TRBV5-1|13|.|TRBJ1-2|.
TGCGCCAGCAGCTTGGCTCAGGGTGAGGGCTACACCTTC
CASSLAQGEGYTF
>TRBV4-2|16|.|TRBJ2-6|.
TGTGCCAGCAGCCAAGATAGGAGGCGCGGGGCCAACGTCCTGACTTTC
CASSQDRRRGANVLTF
>TRBV7-6|14|TRBD2|TRBJ2-1|.
TGTGCCAGTTCGACTAGCGGGAGGGCCTCGGTGCAGTTCTTC
CASSTSGRASVQFF